The 13 T cell receptor beta chains in this list originate from one sample, sequenced in a study of blood T cell repertoires in COVID-19. Assay: immunoSEQ multiplex PCR; the TCRdb copy retains only in-frame clones and omits some. The sample lists 200,000 to 250,000 clones; around 88% were seen once. Sequenced input: peripheral blood. Every receptor here comes from a man aged 18 to 30 with active or convalescent COVID-19.

V and J are TRBV19 and TRBJ1-1, with D unresolved. The CDR3 totals 12 residues. V was cut by 8 bases and J by 11 bases, with 18 bases left in between. Germline CDR1 LNHDA, CDR2 SQIVND (reference sequence). The CDR3 reads CASGGVEGLAFF. CDR3 nucleotides: TGTGCCAGTGGTGGAGTGGAGGGATTGGCTTTCTTT. The variable domain in full, completed from reference TRBV19 and TRBJ1-1, reads DGGITQSPKYLFRKEGQNVTLSCEQNLNHDAMYWYRQDPGQGLRLIYYSQIVNDFQKGDIAEGYSVSREKKESFPLTVTSAQKNPTAFYLCASGGVEGLAFFGQGTRLTVV.

The rearrangement links TRBV2 to TRBJ1-1; D is uncertain. This CDR3 is built from 11 residues. V was clipped by 3 bases and J by 10 bases, with 9 bases between them. The germline CDR1 and CDR2 sequences are SNHLY and FYNNEI. The CDR3 DNA reads TGTGCCAGCAGTGATCCAGGTGTAGCTTTCTTT. The encoded protein is CASSDPGVAFF.

The count of this clone is one. The V gene is TRBV10-3, the J gene TRBJ1-3; D is possibly TRBD1 (5 bases). The CDR3 is made up of 15 amino acids. Germline values: CDR1 ENHRY, CDR2 SYGVKD. Trimming left V 7 bases short and J 3 bases short, with 16 bases between. This CDR3 reads CAITPGVLGGNTIYF. In DNA form, the CDR3 reads TGTGCCATCACCCCGGGGGTATTAGGTGGAAACACCATATATTTT.

This clone appeared a few times. This chain links TRBV6-2 or TRBV6-3 with TRBJ1-5; 8 nucleotides align to TRBD1. V shed 6 bases, J shed 2 bases, and the junction held 15 bases outside the gene matches. This CDR3 is built from 18 residues. In germline, CDR1 is MNHEY, CDR2 SVGEGT. The CDR3 reads CASSRRTGRVRGNQPQHF. CDR3 DNA: TGTGCCAGCAGCCGGAGGACAGGGCGGGTGAGGGGCAATCAGCCCCAGCATTTT.

The chain has TRBV5-6 and TRBJ1-3; no reliable D call. The V and J ends lost 0 bases and 1 base respectively, with 5 bases between them. The germline gives CDR1 SGHDT, CDR2 YYEEEE. This CDR3 is built from 14 residues. The CDR3 reads CASSLATSGNTIYF. DNA of the CDR3: TGTGCCAGCAGCTTGGCGACATCTGGAAACACCATATATTTT.

Remarks on this clone: Distinct nucleotide sequences in the sample also encode this CDR3. The V and J genes are TRBV6-5 and TRBJ1-6, with 11 bases that match TRBD1. V shed 6 bases, J shed 6 bases, and the junction held 1 base outside the gene matches. There are 14 residues in the CDR3. In germline, CDR1 is MNHEY, CDR2 SVGAGI. The DNA of the CDR3 is TGTGCCAGCAGGGGGACAGGGGGTAATTCACCCCTCCACTTT. Amino acid sequence: CASRGTGGNSPLHF.

The chain employs TRBV5-1 and TRBJ2-1, with 7 bases matching TRBD2. Losses at the gene ends were 1 base for V and 2 bases for J; bases not matched to a gene: 3. The CDR3 is made up of 15 amino acids. Germline CDR1 reads SGHRS; CDR2 reads YFSETQ. This chain's CDR3 is CASSLRRGAYNEQFF. DNA for the CDR3: TGCGCCAGCAGCTTGCGCCGGGGGGCCTACAATGAGCAGTTCTTC.

V is TRBV6-5 and J is TRBJ1-6, with D perhaps TRBD1 (5 bases). The CDR3 spans 12 residues. Germline V gene lookup returns CDR1 MNHEY and CDR2 SVGAGI. V lost 6 bases, J lost 9 bases, and 9 bases lay in between. The CDR3 sequence: CASSGGGSPLHF. The CDR3 DNA follows: TGTGCCAGCAGCGGGGGTGGTTCACCCCTCCACTTT.

This clone was counted a few times. This chain links TRBV19 with TRBJ1-5; TRBD1 matches 7 bases. Germline V gives CDR1 LNHDA, CDR2 SQIVND (reference sequence). This CDR3 is 13 amino acids long. Losses at the gene ends were 10 bases for V and 2 bases for J; bases not matched to a gene: 5. The CDR3 sequence: CATLGQGNQPQHF. CDR3 sequence (DNA): TGTGCCACCCTCGGACAGGGCAATCAGCCCCAGCATTTT.

This sequence joins TRBV28 and TRBJ2-7; TRBD2 might be the D (6 bases). The CDR3 is made up of 18 amino acids. CDR1 is MDHEN and CDR2 is SYDVKM in the germline V gene. Trimming took 2 bases from V and 0 from J, leaving 20 bases between them. The CDR3 sequence is CASSLGFGRRRFSYEQYF. CDR3 DNA: TGTGCCAGCAGTTTAGGGTTCGGGAGAAGGCGCTTCTCCTACGAGCAGTACTTC.

This clone was counted a single time. This sequence joins TRBV7-2 and TRBJ1-2; 9 bases match TRBD1. V lost 1 base to trimming and J lost 5 bases; unmatched junction nucleotides: 11. The CDR3 has 17 residues. Germline V gene lookup returns CDR1 SGHTA and CDR2 FQGNSA. CDR3 residues: CASSLGISGTGSYGYTF. The CDR3 DNA sequence: TGTGCCAGCAGCTTAGGTATATCAGGGACAGGGAGTTATGGCTACACCTTC. Full variable domain (remainder filled in from reference TRBV7-2 and TRBJ1-2): GAGVSQSPSNKVTEKGKDVELRCDPISGHTALYWYRQSLGQGLEFLIYFQGNSAPDKSGLPSDRFSAERTGGSVSTLTIQRTQQEDSAVYLCASSLGISGTGSYGYTFGSGTRLTVV.

The rearrangement joins TRBV2 to TRBJ1-2; 7 bases are shared with TRBD1. The V segment lost 2 bases and the J segment 6 bases; nucleotides outside the gene matches: 3. The CDR3 consists of 13 residues. Germline CDR1 is SNHLY and CDR2 is FYNNEI. In nucleotides, the CDR3 is TGTGCCAGCAGTGAATCCGGGACAGATGGCTACACCTTC. This translates into CASSESGTDGYTF.

The V and J genes are TRBV11-2 and TRBJ1-3, with D possibly being TRBD1 (5 bases). The V gene lost 1 base and the J gene lost 2 bases, with 6 bases spanning the gap. The CDR3 is made up of 14 amino acids. Looked up from germline, CDR1 is SGHAT and CDR2 is FQNNGV. The CDR3 is CASSLGTPGNTIYF. In DNA form, the CDR3 reads TGTGCCAGCAGCTTAGGGACACCTGGAAACACCATATATTTT.